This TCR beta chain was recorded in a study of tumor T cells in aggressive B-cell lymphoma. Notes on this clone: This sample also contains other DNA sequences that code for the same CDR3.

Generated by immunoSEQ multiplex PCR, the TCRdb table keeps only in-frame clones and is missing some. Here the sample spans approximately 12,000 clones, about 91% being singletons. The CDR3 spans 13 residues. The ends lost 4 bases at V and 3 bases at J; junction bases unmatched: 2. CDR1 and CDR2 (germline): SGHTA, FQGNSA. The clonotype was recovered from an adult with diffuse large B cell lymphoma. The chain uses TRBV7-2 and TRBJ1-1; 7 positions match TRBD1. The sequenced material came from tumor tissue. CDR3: CASSSQGDTEAFF. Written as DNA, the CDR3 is TGTGCCAGCAGCTCCCAGGGGGACACTGAAGCTTTCTTT.